Below, 29 T cell receptor beta chains from the same sample are listed, as sequenced in a study of blood T cell repertoires in COVID-19. Generated by immunoSEQ multiplex PCR, the TCRdb table keeps only in-frame clones and is missing some. The table lists roughly 120,000 clones, 80% to 95% of them singletons, with about 1.9% in the top ten. The sequenced sample was peripheral blood. Source of these receptors: a man aged 45-60 years with COVID-19, enrolled during active disease.

The chain links TRBV19 to TRBJ1-5; 7 positions match TRBD1. This CDR3 is built from 15 residues. Germline V gives CDR1 LNHDA, CDR2 SQIVND (reference sequence). The junction had 8 bases not matched to a gene; V was cut back by 4 bases and J by 5 bases. CDR3 loop: CASSTTGTAHQPQHF. The CDR3 DNA sequence: TGTGCCAGTAGTACTACCGGGACAGCTCATCAGCCCCAGCATTTT.

This clone was observed a single time. This chain connects TRBV4-1 to TRBJ2-1; TRBD2 agrees at 10 bases. The V gene's germline CDR1 is MGHRA and CDR2 YSYEKL. The J segment lost 6 bases and the V segment lost 0 bases, leaving 14 bases of the junction unmatched. This CDR3 spans 19 amino acids. The CDR3 coding sequence is TGCGCCAGCAGCCAAGAGGGGACTAGCGTATACACCACCCCCAATGAGCAGTTCTTC. As protein: CASSQEGTSVYTTPNEQFF.

This clone was seen once. The chain carries TRBV13 and TRBJ1-3, with D perhaps matching TRBD1 (5 bases). The CDR3 loop spans 16 amino acids. V shed 2 bases and J shed 0 bases, with 11 bases lying between them. The germline gives CDR1 PRHDT, CDR2 FYEKMQ (reference sequence). In DNA form, the CDR3 reads TGTGCCAGCAGCTTACAGGGCTCTAGCTCTGGAAACACCATATATTTT. It encodes CASSLQGSSSGNTIYF.

This chain joins TRBV4-2 and TRBJ1-4, with unresolved D. V was cut by 0 bases and J by 7 bases, with 12 bases left in between. The CDR3 runs to 15 residues. Germline V gives CDR1 LGHNA, CDR2 YNFKEQ. CDR3 loop: CASSQDGGRAEKLFF. The CDR3 DNA reads as TGTGCCAGCAGCCAAGATGGAGGACGCGCTGAAAAACTGTTTTTT.

DNA for the CDR3: TGTGCCTGGGGAGTGGGGGGTGCAGATACGCAGTATTTT. Translation gives CAWGVGGADTQYF. This chain joins TRBV30 and TRBJ2-3; maybe TRBD2 (6 bases). Germline V gene data show CDR1 as GTSNPN and CDR2 as SVGIG (reference sequence). V was clipped by 5 bases and J by 4 bases, with 13 bases between them. This CDR3 is 13 amino acids long. The full variable domain, in which reference TRBV30 and TRBJ2-3 provide the parts outside the CDR3, is SQTIHQWPATLVQPVGSPLSLECTVEGTSNPNLYWYRQAAGRGLQLLFYSVGIGQISSEVPQNLSASRPQDRQFILSSKKLLLSDSGFYLCAWGVGGADTQYFGPGTRLTVL.

This clone has a single count. The chain is built from TRBV7-2 and TRBJ2-1; possible D gene TRBD2, 6 bases. The V end lost 1 base, the J end lost 5 bases, and 15 bases lay between the germline ends. The length of the CDR3 is 16 residues. Germline values: CDR1 SGHTA, CDR2 FQGNSA. In nucleotides, the CDR3 is TGTGCCAGCAGCTTAGGGGCGGGACGGATAAACAATGAGCAGTTCTTC. It yields the protein CASSLGAGRINNEQFF.

This chain uses TRBV5-6 with TRBJ1-3, with D possibly matching TRBD1 (6 bases). CDR3 size: 15 residues. Germline lookup yields CDR1 SGHDT and CDR2 YYEEEE. V shed 0 bases and J shed 3 bases, with 10 bases lying between them. This CDR3 is CASSLAGAGGNTIYF. The CDR3, as DNA: TGTGCCAGCAGCTTGGCAGGGGCAGGTGGAAACACCATATATTTT.

The V and J genes are TRBV15 and TRBJ2-7, with D uncertain. The V gene lost 0 bases and the J gene lost 0 bases, with 6 bases spanning the gap. From germline, CDR1 is LNHNV and CDR2 YYDKDF (reference sequence). The CDR3 runs to 14 residues. CDR3 sequence: CATSRDLSSYEQYF. The CDR3 DNA follows: TGTGCCACCAGCAGAGATCTTTCCTCCTACGAGCAGTACTTC.

The chain combines TRBV7-2 with TRBJ2-2, with 9 bases identical to TRBD2. The germline CDR1 and CDR2 sequences are SGHTA and FQGNSA. V lost 5 bases to trimming and J lost 4 bases; unmatched junction nucleotides: 11. The CDR3 spans 17 residues. Here the CDR3 reads CASSQWDSGSFTGELFF. The DNA of the CDR3 is TGTGCCAGCAGCCAATGGGATAGCGGGAGTTTCACCGGGGAGCTGTTTTTT.

This clone came up once. The CDR3 loop reads CASTALLAFSTDTQYF. CDR3 coding DNA: TGTGCCAGCACCGCGTTACTAGCGTTTTCCACAGATACGCAGTATTTT. V usage is TRBV7-8 and J usage is TRBJ2-3; TRBD2 aligns across 7 bases. The CDR3 is 16 amino acids. CDR1 is SGHVS, CDR2 FQNEAQ, per germline. Trimming removed 7 bases from V and 2 bases from J; junction bases left unmatched: 12.

V usage is TRBV30 and J usage is TRBJ2-7; 9 bases align to TRBD2. Germline values: CDR1 GTSNPN, CDR2 SVGIG (reference sequence). Losses at the gene ends were 8 bases for V and 4 bases for J; bases not matched to a gene: 9. The CDR3 is 13 residues long. The CDR3 region has the DNA TGTGCCATCTCCGCGGGAGGGCCATACGAGCAGTACTTC. The encoded protein is CAISAGGPYEQYF.

The chain uses TRBV6-2 or TRBV6-3 and TRBJ2-1; D unresolved. Trimming pared 6 bases from V and 5 bases from J, leaving 11 bases between. Per the germline V gene, CDR1 is MNHEY and CDR2 is SVGEGT. The CDR3 consists of 13 residues. The CDR3 bases are TGTGCCAGCAGCCTCACTCTGAACAATGAGCAGTTCTTC. Protein: CASSLTLNNEQFF.

The CDR3 coding sequence is TGCGCCAGCAGCCAAGGAGCCTACACCGGGGAGCTGTTTTTT. This translates into CASSQGAYTGELFF. The rearrangement uses TRBV4-3 and TRBJ2-2; no firm D call. CDR1 and CDR2 (germline): LGHNA, YSLEER. The CDR3 totals 14 residues. V shed 1 base and J shed 3 bases, with 6 bases lying between them.

The CDR3 spells CASSKGLDLRLKALEQYV. For the CDR3, the DNA is TGTGCCAGCAGCAAAGGTCTGGATCTCCGACTCAAAGCTCTCGAGCAGTACGTC. The V call is TRBV21-1, the J call TRBJ2-7; the table's D call, TRBD2, has no DNA check behind it. TRBV21-1 is classified as a pseudogene. The CDR3 is 18 residues long.

This clone was recorded a few times. This chain links TRBV5-4 with TRBJ2-1; tentative D call: TRBD2 (5 bases). V lost 0 bases, J lost 0 bases, and 10 bases lay in between. This CDR3 is built from 16 residues. Germline-derived CDR1 and CDR2 are SGHNT and YYREEE (reference sequence). This CDR3 reads CASSLGTFSSYNEQFF. In nucleotides, the CDR3 is TGTGCCAGCAGCTTGGGGACTTTCAGCTCCTACAATGAGCAGTTCTTC.

The chain couples TRBV5-4 to TRBJ2-5; 8 nucleotides line up with TRBD2. The germline V gene encodes CDR1 SGHNT and CDR2 YYREEE (reference sequence). The J segment lost 4 bases and the V segment lost 1 base, leaving 0 bases of the junction unmatched. The CDR3 loop spans 13 amino acids. The DNA for the CDR3 is TGTGCCAGCAGCTTGCTAGCGGGAGAGACCCAGTACTTC. Translated: CASSLLAGETQYF.

This chain connects TRBV5-1 to TRBJ1-3; D call uncertain. V shed 5 bases and J shed 2 bases, with 17 bases lying between them. Germline CDR1 reads SGHRS; CDR2 reads YFSETQ. The CDR3 has 16 residues. The CDR3 coding sequence is TGCGCCAGCAGTGGAGGATGGGAAGGCACTGGAAACACCATATATTTT. This encodes CASSGGWEGTGNTIYF. The full variable domain, its missing parts supplied by reference TRBV5-1 and TRBJ1-3, is KAGVTQTPRYLIKTRGQQVTLSCSPISGHRSVSWYQQTPGQGLQFLFEYFSETQRNKGNFPGRFSGRQFSNSRSEMNVSTLELGDSALYLCASSGGWEGTGNTIYFGEGSWLTVV.

The V and J genes are TRBV7-3 and TRBJ2-3; the match to TRBD1 covers 7 bases. The CDR3 sequence is 15 residues long. V trimming: 1 base; J trimming: 3 bases; junction bases outside the gene matches: 4. The V gene's germline CDR1 is SGHTA and CDR2 FQGTGA. In DNA form, the CDR3 reads TGTGCCAGCAGCTTAATGGGCAGGGGGACAGATACGCAGTATTTT. Translated: CASSLMGRGTDTQYF.

V usage is TRBV15 and J usage is TRBJ2-5; 10 bases map to TRBD1. This CDR3 region has 15 residues. The V gene's germline CDR1 is LNHNV and CDR2 YYDKDF (reference sequence). Losses at the gene ends were 3 bases for V and 5 bases for J; bases not matched to a gene: 6. CDR3 protein: CATSSSPGQGETQYF. CDR3 bases: TGTGCCACCAGCAGCAGCCCGGGACAGGGGGAGACCCAGTACTTC.

J is TRBJ2-3 and V is TRBV28; 7 nucleotides match TRBD1. V dropped 6 bases and J dropped 5; count of bases not matched to a gene: 8. CDR3 length: 14 amino acids. Germline V lookup: CDR1 MDHEN, CDR2 SYDVKM. CDR3 nucleotide sequence: TGTGCCAGCAGAGTACAGGGGAGTAAAGATACGCAGTATTTT. It specifies CASRVQGSKDTQYF.

The chain recombines TRBV6-5 with TRBJ2-5; the match to TRBD1 covers 9 bases. V trimming: 6 bases; J trimming: 7 bases; junction bases outside the gene matches: 6. Per germline, CDR1 MNHEY and CDR2 SVGAGI. The CDR3 is 13 amino acids. This chain's CDR3 is CASSRDRVGTQYF. CDR3 DNA sequence: TGTGCCAGCAGCCGGGACAGGGTTGGGACCCAGTACTTC.

This chain connects TRBV19 to TRBJ2-1; D remains ambiguous. Germline V gene sequence: CDR1 LNHDA, CDR2 SQIVND (reference sequence). V was pared by 3 bases and J by 5 bases, with 8 bases between. The CDR3 totals 13 residues. The CDR3 spells CASSMQRDNEQFF. The CDR3, as DNA: TGTGCCAGTAGTATGCAACGGGACAATGAGCAGTTCTTC.

The CDR3 DNA follows: TGTGCCAGCAGCTCGGGACTAGCGGGGGGCAATGAGCAGTTCTTC. This gives the protein CASSSGLAGGNEQFF. The chain has TRBV7-2 and TRBJ2-1, with 15 bases aligning to TRBD2. Germline CDR1 SGHTA, CDR2 FQGNSA. This CDR3 region has 15 residues. V was clipped by 4 bases and J by 6 bases; unmatched bases: 1.

The chain couples TRBV19 to TRBJ1-1; D unclear. V dropped 5 bases and J dropped 5 bases, with 12 bases sitting between them. Looked up from germline, CDR1 is LNHDA and CDR2 is SQIVND (reference sequence). The CDR3 is 13 amino acids. CDR3 in amino acids: CASSAKARTEAFF. CDR3 nucleotides: TGTGCCAGTAGTGCCAAGGCCAGGACTGAAGCTTTCTTT.

The chain is built from TRBV5-1 and TRBJ1-2; no definite D call. The germline gives CDR1 SGHRS, CDR2 YFSETQ. Trimming removed 1 base at V and 4 bases at J, with 5 bases between. This CDR3 comprises 12 residues. This CDR3 is CASSLSGYGYTF. The CDR3 DNA sequence: TGCGCCAGCAGCTTGTCGGGCTATGGCTACACCTTC.

The chain couples TRBV30 to TRBJ2-1; the D is unclear. The CDR3 runs 13 residues. Per the germline V gene, CDR1 is GTSNPN and CDR2 is SVGIG (reference sequence). The germline V and J ends were trimmed by 3 bases and 6 bases, with 12 bases remaining between them. The CDR3 DNA reads TGTGCCTGGAGCCTCGGTCCCCTCAATGAGCAGTTCTTC. It specifies CAWSLGPLNEQFF.

The V gene is TRBV3-1 (or the pseudogene TRBV3-2), the J gene TRBJ2-5; TRBD2 agrees at 7 bases. The germline gives CDR1 LGHDT, CDR2 YNNKEL (reference sequence). With 1 base clipped from V and 5 bases from J, the junction kept 1 base outside the gene matches. CDR3 length equals 13 residues. Here the CDR3 reads CASSQAGGETQYF. The CDR3 bases are TGTGCCAGCAGCCAAGCCGGGGGGGAGACCCAGTACTTC.

The chain joins TRBV9 to TRBJ1-1; D uncertain. Trimming stripped 4 bases from V and 1 base from J, with 8 bases between. The germline V gene encodes CDR1 SGDLS and CDR2 YYNGEE. CDR3 length equals 13 residues. The CDR3 DNA reads as TGTGCCAGCAGCTTCAGGTGGAACACTGAAGCTTTCTTT. Amino acids: CASSFRWNTEAFF.

The chain employs TRBV20-1 and TRBJ1-4; D is ambiguous. This CDR3 contains 11 residues. The V and J ends lost 2 bases and 8 bases respectively, with 6 bases between them. CDR1 DFQATT and CDR2 SNEGSKA come from the germline V gene (reference sequence). The CDR3 is CSARREEKLFF. CDR3 DNA: TGCAGTGCTAGAAGAGAGGAAAAACTGTTTTTT.